Listed below are T cell receptor beta chains from one sample, sequenced in a study of early T cells in non-severe SARS-CoV-2 infection. TCRdb called the 5' RACE reads again in MiXCR, with one record for every CDR3 protein. Of roughly 45,000 distinct CDR3 sequences in the sample, about 12% are singletons; the top ten hold 9.1%. The sample consisted of whole blood. These receptors all stem from an adult who was a healthcare worker with PCR-confirmed SARS-CoV-2 infection or an uninfected control (not recorded which). CDR3s include the opening cysteine and the closing phenylalanine or tryptophan. D genes are given only for firm matches. Expanded clones are given a class, and other clones once, few, many or no size at all.

j_call	d_call	v_call	clone_size	cdr3_aa	cdr3_nt
TRBJ1-2	-	TRBV29-1	-	CSVERGSAGYTF	TGCAGCGTTGAAAGGGGGTCCGCTGGCTACACCTTC
TRBJ2-1	-	TRBV2	many	CASSERGGSYNEQFF	TGTGCCAGCAGTGAAAGAGGGGGTTCCTACAATGAGCAGTTCTTC
TRBJ1-6	TRBD1	TRBV6-1	few	CASRETGGNSPLHF	TGTGCCAGCAGAGAGACAGGGGGGAATTCACCCCTCCACTTT
TRBJ2-7	-	TRBV28	many	CASNQGHEQYF	TGTGCCAGCAATCAGGGGCACGAGCAGTACTTC
TRBJ2-3	TRBD1	TRBV5-4	many	CASSSGQTFSTDTQYF	TGTGCCAGCAGCTCGGGACAGACCTTTAGCACAGATACGCAGTATTTT
TRBJ1-3	-	TRBV6-1	few	CASRLRQDSGNTIYF	TGTGCCAGCAGACTTCGACAGGACTCTGGAAACACCATATATTTT
TRBJ2-1	-	TRBV5-4	few	CASSLAASSYNEQFF	TGTGCCAGCAGCTTAGCTGCCAGCTCCTACAATGAGCAGTTCTTC
TRBJ2-1	-	TRBV20-1	many	CSALMARKPNNEQFF	TGCAGTGCGCTCATGGCGCGGAAACCAAACAATGAGCAGTTCTTC
TRBJ2-1	-	TRBV28	medium-sized	CASSLREYNEQFF	TGTGCCAGCAGTTTAAGAGAGTACAATGAGCAGTTCTTC
TRBJ1-2	-	TRBV7-6	many	CASSRTEARDGYTF	TGTGCCAGCAGCCGGACAGAGGCTAGGGATGGCTACACCTTC
TRBJ1-1	-	TRBV7-3	few	CASSQQGTEAFF	TGTGCCAGCAGCCAACAGGGTACTGAAGCTTTCTTT
TRBJ2-7	-	TRBV29-1	medium-sized	CSAERGGHEQYF	TGCAGCGCTGAGCGAGGGGGGCACGAGCAGTACTTC
TRBJ2-7	-	TRBV6-2/TRBV6-3	-	CASSYGSRLTYEQYF	TGTGCCAGCAGTTATGGGAGTCGCCTAACCTACGAGCAGTACTTC
TRBJ2-1	TRBD2	TRBV3-1	-	CASSQPPIGGVQFF	TGTGCCAGCAGCCAGCCACCCATCGGGGGGGTGCAGTTCTTC
TRBJ2-2	TRBD2	TRBV19	many	CASSIRTSGNTGELFF	TGTGCCAGTAGTATAAGGACTAGCGGGAACACCGGGGAGCTGTTTTTT
TRBJ1-1	TRBD1	TRBV5-5	few	CASSTGQGFTEAFF	TGTGCCAGCAGCACAGGACAGGGTTTCACTGAAGCTTTCTTT